Below, 11 T cell receptor beta chains from the same sample are listed, as sequenced in a study of blood T cells in healthy people across ages. A second 7 to 11 cycle PCR used barcoded and J-beta primers. In TCRdb, the 5' RACE reads were re-called with MiXCR into one record per CDR3 protein. The sample has just under 550,000 distinct CDR3 sequences; less than 25% are singletons. In addition, the sample was reused for a study of T cells of mothers and their children.

Sequencing used blood. Receptor source: a boy younger than 18 in good health.

The gene calls are TRBV5-6 and TRBJ1-2; TRBD1 matches at 10 bases. J gave up 8 bases and V 2 bases, and 9 bases lay outside the gene matches. Germline V gene lookup returns CDR1 SGHDT and CDR2 YYEEEE. This CDR3 has 15 amino acids. CDR3 nucleotides: TGTGCCAGCAGCTTTAGGGGACAGGGGAGTCGCGGCTACACCTTC. Protein: CASSFRGQGSRGYTF. The whole variable domain, remainder taken from reference TRBV5-6 and TRBJ1-2, is DAGVTQSPTHLIKTRGQQVTLRCSPKSGHDTVSWYQQALGQGPQFIFQYYEEEERQRGNFPDRFSGHQFPNYSSELNVNALLLGDSALYLCASSFRGQGSRGYTFGSGTRLTVV.

In this sample, this clonotype turned up a few times. This chain links TRBV24-1 with TRBJ1-5, with TRBD1 identical over 8 bases. Germline V gives CDR1 KGHDR, CDR2 SFDVKD. The CDR3 is made up of 14 amino acids. Germline trimming cut 3 bases from V and 4 bases from J; bases unmatched to any gene: 1. The CDR3 sequence is CATSDRDRNQPQHF. The CDR3 DNA reads TGTGCCACCAGTGATCGGGACAGGAATCAGCCCCAGCATTTT.

The chain carries TRBV6-5 and TRBJ1-1, with 7 bases matching TRBD1. The CDR3 totals 14 residues. Trimming removed 2 bases from V and 2 bases from J; junction bases left unmatched: 2. Looked up from germline, CDR1 is MNHEY and CDR2 is SVGAGI. CDR3 sequence (DNA): TGTGCCAGCAGTTACAAGGGGGCTAACACTGAAGCTTTCTTT. Amino acid sequence: CASSYKGANTEAFF.

This clonotype has more than one count but fewer than ten. V is TRBV9 and J is TRBJ2-7; D perhaps matches TRBD2 (5 bases). The length of the CDR3 is 14 residues. The V gene's germline CDR1 is SGDLS and CDR2 YYNGEE. V lost 0 bases and J lost 6, with 13 bases in between. The CDR3 loop reads CASSVGSALGEQYF. The CDR3 DNA sequence: TGTGCCAGCAGCGTAGGTAGCGCCCTCGGCGAGCAGTACTTC.

This clonotype was seen only a few times. The chain uses TRBV28 and TRBJ2-5, with unresolved D. The V and J ends lost 7 bases and 5 bases respectively, with 8 bases between them. The length of the CDR3 is 11 residues. Germline lookup yields CDR1 MDHEN and CDR2 SYDVKM. The chain's CDR3 is CASMVYETQYF. The CDR3 region has the DNA TGTGCCAGCATGGTCTACGAGACCCAGTACTTC. Together with reference TRBV28 and TRBJ2-5, the CDR3 gives the full variable domain: DVKVTQSSRYLVKRTGEKVFLECVQDMDHENMFWYRQDPGLGLRLIYFSYDVKMKEKGDIPEGYSVSREKKERFSLILESASTNQTSMYLCASMVYETQYFGPGTRLLVL.

V and J are TRBV18 and TRBJ1-1, with D tentatively TRBD1 (6 bases). The CDR3 has 15 amino acids. V was cut by 4 bases and J by 0 bases, with 12 bases left in between. Germline V gene lookup returns CDR1 KGHSH and CDR2 LQKENI. The CDR3, as DNA: TGTGCCAGCTCACGCAAGACAGGATTGAACACTGAAGCTTTCTTT. The encoded protein is CASSRKTGLNTEAFF.

This CDR3 reads CASSNSGRVNEQFF. CDR3 nucleotide sequence: TGTGCCAGCAGCAATAGCGGGAGGGTAAATGAGCAGTTCTTC. This chain connects TRBV6-2 or TRBV6-3 to TRBJ2-5; TRBD2 matches at 11 bases. The J call may not be correct, given that the DNA end is closer to TRBJ2-1. CDR3 length: 14 residues. The germline V gene has CDR1 MNHEY and CDR2 SVGEGT.

This chain uses TRBV15 with TRBJ2-7; D may be TRBD2 (6 bases). Germline V CDR1 and CDR2: LNHNV, YYDKDF (reference sequence). The V gene lost 1 base and the J gene lost 7 bases, with 26 bases spanning the gap. This CDR3 is built from 18 residues. CDR3 bases: TGTGCCACCAGCAGAGGGGGGGAAGCTCCAAGTGTTTTTTTTGAGCAGTACTTC. This encodes CATSRGGEAPSVFFEQYF.

This clonotype came up a few times. V gene TRBV27 combines with J gene TRBJ2-7; 7 nucleotides match TRBD1. The length of the CDR3 is 14 residues. Looked up from germline, CDR1 is MNHEY and CDR2 is SMNVEV (reference sequence). Losses at the gene ends were 7 bases for V and 3 bases for J; bases not matched to a gene: 9. The CDR3 nucleotides are TGTGCCAGCACTGTTCGGGCAGGGGGCTACGAGCAGTACTTC. The encoded protein is CASTVRAGGYEQYF.

The rearrangement links TRBV11-2 to TRBJ2-5; TRBD1 matches at 7 bases. The germline CDR1 and CDR2 sequences are SGHAT and FQNNGV. Trimming removed 2 bases from V and 6 bases from J; junction bases left unmatched: 9. This CDR3 is built from 15 residues. CDR3 in amino acids: CASSLISRRGKTQYF. CDR3 nucleotides: TGTGCCAGCAGCTTAATCTCCCGCAGGGGGAAGACCCAGTACTTC.

The chain employs TRBV7-3 and TRBJ2-3; a possible D gene is TRBD2 (7 bases). The CDR3 extends over 16 amino acids. V lost 4 bases to trimming and J lost 4 bases, with 18 bases between them. CDR1 SGHTA and CDR2 FQGTGA come from the germline V gene. The CDR3 nucleotides are TGTGCCAGCAGCTCCCATGGGGGGGGCGGAGCAGATACGCAGTATTTT. It yields the protein CASSSHGGGGADTQYF.